A selection of T cell receptor beta chains follows, all from one sample in a study of T-cell memory formation after mild COVID-19. TCRdb re-called the 5' RACE reads through MiXCR, storing one row per CDR3 protein. The table has some 490,000 distinct CDR3 sequences, 15% to 20% seen once. The sequenced material came from PBMCs or a T cell subset sorted from them (not recorded which). The receptors derive from an adult woman who had mild COVID-19 (a few samples of this study predate the infection). Cell type and time point are not known. Both conserved end residues are part of each CDR3. The D gene is left open where the match is weak. Part of the rows lack a size; the others show once, few, many or a class for expanded clones.

cdr3_length d_call j_call v_call clone_size cdr3_aa cdr3_nt
15 NA TRBJ2-3 TRBV6-2/TRBV6-3 many CASRTTPGSTDTQYF TGTGCCAGCAGGACCACCCCGGGCAGCACAGATACGCAGTATTTT
15 NA TRBJ2-5 TRBV7-3 NA CASSRGAVKGETQYF TGTGCCAGCAGCCGGGGGGCAGTTAAAGGAGAGACCCAGTACTTC
11 NA TRBJ2-1 TRBV11-2 few CAGGTYNEQFF TGTGCCGGGGGTACCTACAATGAGCAGTTCTTC
14 NA TRBJ2-3 TRBV25-1 NA CASSERGLIDTQYF TGTGCCAGCAGTGAAAGGGGGTTGATAGATACGCAGTATTTT
15 NA TRBJ2-2 TRBV11-2 NA CASSLPRGDTGELFF TGTGCCAGCAGCTTACCCCGAGGGGACACCGGGGAGCTGTTTTTT
15 TRBD1 TRBJ2-7 TRBV6-6 NA CASSPGQGRPYEQYF TGTGCCAGCAGCCCTGGACAGGGCAGACCCTACGAGCAGTACTTC
20 TRBD2 TRBJ2-1 TRBV7-6 few CASSSLAGGNLPSSYNEQFF TGTGCCAGCAGCTCCCTAGCGGGGGGTAACCTCCCAAGCTCCTACAATGAGCAGTTCTTC
15 TRBD1 TRBJ2-3 TRBV7-2 many CASSFQGASTDTQYF TGTGCCAGCAGCTTTCAGGGGGCTTCCACAGATACGCAGTATTTT
17 NA TRBJ1-3 TRBV4-3 NA CASSQDWGGNSGNTIYF TGCGCCAGCAGCCAAGACTGGGGGGGCAACTCTGGAAACACCATATATTTT
15 NA TRBJ2-2 TRBV7-8 few CASSLSRSSTGELFF TGTGCCAGCAGCTTGAGTCGTTCGAGCACCGGGGAGCTGTTTTTT
12 NA TRBJ2-1 TRBV15 many CATSRERMGLVF TGTGCCACCAGCAGAGAGAGGATGGGGTTGGTCTTC
17 NA TRBJ1-4 TRBV5-5 NA CASSPTLSRATNEKLFF TGTGCCAGCAGCCCGACTCTTTCACGAGCAACTAATGAAAAACTGTTTTTT
16 NA TRBJ2-3 TRBV7-6 once CASSLGGLIVSDTQYF TGTGCCAGCAGCTTAGGGGGTCTTATCGTCTCGGATACGCAGTATTTT